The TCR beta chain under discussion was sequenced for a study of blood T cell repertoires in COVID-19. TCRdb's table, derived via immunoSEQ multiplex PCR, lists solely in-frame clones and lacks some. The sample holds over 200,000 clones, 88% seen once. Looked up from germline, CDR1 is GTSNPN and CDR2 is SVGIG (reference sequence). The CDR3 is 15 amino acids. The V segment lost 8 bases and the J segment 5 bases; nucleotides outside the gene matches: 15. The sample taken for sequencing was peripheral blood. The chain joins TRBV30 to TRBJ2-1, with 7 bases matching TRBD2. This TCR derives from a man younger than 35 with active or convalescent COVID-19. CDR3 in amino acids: CAAPAPGGLDNEQFF. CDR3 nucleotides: TGTGCCGCACCTGCCCCGGGAGGATTGGACAATGAGCAGTTCTTC.